The 26 T cell receptor beta chains listed next were all sequenced from one sample in a study of blood T cell repertoires in COVID-19. Repertoires were generated with immunoSEQ multiplex PCR, while TCRdb's copy carries only in-frame clones and drops some. The table records 250,000 to 300,000 clones, roughly 90% of them present only once. Input material: peripheral blood. All receptors derive from a man aged 50-59 years with acute or convalescent COVID-19.

The gene calls are TRBV3-1 (or the pseudogene TRBV3-2) and TRBJ2-7; D unresolved. This CDR3 has 17 amino acids. V lost 3 bases, J lost 3 bases, and 21 bases lay in between. The germline V gene encodes CDR1 LGHDT and CDR2 YNNKEL (reference sequence). CDR3 bases: TGTGCCAGCAGCCACTCCACGTGGGCCGGTAAAGTCTACGAGCAGTACTTC. It specifies CASSHSTWAGKVYEQYF.

This chain uses TRBV6-5 with TRBJ2-1, with no clear D. The CDR3 runs to 15 residues. V shed 2 bases and J shed 3 bases, with 11 bases lying between them. Germline lookup yields CDR1 MNHEY and CDR2 SVGAGI. CDR3 sequence reads: CASSYLSGNYNEQFF. The CDR3 nucleotides are TGTGCCAGCAGTTACCTGTCAGGTAACTACAATGAGCAGTTCTTC.

This chain's CDR3 is CASRSAGVSPLHF. CDR3 sequence (DNA): TGTGCCAGCAGGTCGGCCGGGGTTTCACCCCTCCACTTT. The chain has TRBV6-5 and TRBJ1-6; D is unclear. V was pared by 6 bases and J by 9 bases, with 12 bases between. Per germline, CDR1 MNHEY and CDR2 SVGAGI. CDR3 length: 13 amino acids.

This chain uses TRBV7-4 with TRBJ1-4; the D is unclear. Germline values: CDR1 SGHVT, CDR2 SQSDAQ. The V end lost 7 bases, the J end lost 8 bases, and 20 bases lay between the germline ends. CDR3 size: 15 residues. In DNA form, the CDR3 reads TGTGCCAGCACCTCGTGGTCTCCGATCGAGGAAAAACTGTTTTTT. As protein: CASTSWSPIEEKLFF.

V usage is TRBV7-2 and J usage is TRBJ1-4; D is uncertain. Germline V gene data show CDR1 as SGHTA and CDR2 as FQGNSA. This CDR3 has 17 residues. V was trimmed by 2 bases and J by 6 bases, leaving 19 bases between them. The CDR3 DNA follows: TGTGCCAGCAGCTTAAAAGGAGGCTTCTGGAAAGATGAAAAACTGTTTTTT. As protein: CASSLKGGFWKDEKLFF.

The rearrangement links TRBV7-9 to TRBJ2-2; D is possibly TRBD2 (5 bases). Germline V gene lookup returns CDR1 SEHNR and CDR2 FQNEAQ (reference sequence). V lost 0 bases and J lost 0, with 8 bases in between. The CDR3 totals 16 residues. The CDR3 here is CASSLAPSTNTGELFF. The CDR3 DNA sequence: TGTGCCAGCAGCTTAGCACCTAGCACGAACACCGGGGAGCTGTTTTTT.

This rearrangement joins TRBV20-1 to TRBJ1-1, with TRBD1 as a possible D gene (6 bases). With 5 bases removed from V and 5 bases from J, the gap between germline ends came to 9 bases. The CDR3 contains 11 residues. Germline V gene data show CDR1 as DFQATT and CDR2 as SNEGSKA (reference sequence). CDR3 in amino acids: CSAPRGTEAFF. In DNA form, the CDR3 reads TGCAGTGCTCCCAGGGGAACTGAAGCTTTCTTT.

J is TRBJ2-7 and V is TRBV12-5; maybe TRBD1 (6 bases). Per germline, CDR1 LGHNT and CDR2 FRNRAP. This CDR3 comprises 14 residues. The V and J ends lost 1 base and 4 bases respectively, with 11 bases between them. The CDR3 region is CASGLGGLAYEQYF. The DNA for the CDR3 is TGTGCTAGTGGTTTGGGGGGGCTCGCTTACGAGCAGTACTTC.

The chain employs TRBV6-5 and TRBJ1-4; a weak D match, TRBD1 (5 bases). V lost 6 bases, J lost 8 bases, and 13 bases lay in between. The CDR3 has 13 amino acids. The germline V gene has CDR1 MNHEY and CDR2 SVGAGI. CDR3 DNA: TGTGCCAGCAGCGACAGAACTTTGGAAAAACTGTTTTTT. Amino acid sequence: CASSDRTLEKLFF.

The rearrangement links TRBV24-1 to TRBJ1-2; D not resolved. V was pared by 6 bases and J by 6 bases, with 10 bases between. The CDR3 runs to 12 residues. Germline V CDR1 and CDR2: KGHDR, SFDVKD. CDR3 region: CATSTGYDGYTF. The CDR3 DNA sequence: TGTGCCACCAGTACCGGGTATGATGGCTACACCTTC.

V is TRBV7-6 and J is TRBJ2-3; 7 positions agree with TRBD2. CDR1 and CDR2 from the germline V gene are SGHVS and FNYEAQ. The CDR3 extends over 17 amino acids. Losses at the gene ends were 0 bases for V and 0 bases for J; bases not matched to a gene: 6. In nucleotides, the CDR3 is TGTGCCAGCAGCTTAGCGGGCGGGGGACCGAGCACAGATACGCAGTATTTT. Translating gives CASSLAGGGPSTDTQYF.

The chain recombines TRBV10-1 with TRBJ2-2, with D perhaps matching TRBD2 (5 bases). Trimming pared 6 bases from V and 4 bases from J, leaving 15 bases between. Germline CDR1 WNHNN, CDR2 SYGVQD (reference sequence). The CDR3 spans 15 residues. The CDR3 loop is CASSPNKEATGELFF. In nucleotides, the CDR3 is TGCGCCAGCAGCCCCAATAAGGAGGCCACCGGGGAGCTGTTTTTT.

This clone was detected a few times. The chain uses TRBV7-6 and TRBJ1-5; 7 bases agree with TRBD1. Germline V gives CDR1 SGHVS, CDR2 FNYEAQ. The CDR3 sequence is 16 residues long. J gave up 3 bases and V 5 bases, and 10 bases lay outside the gene matches. CDR3: CASSLGTAETNQPQHF. Here the CDR3 DNA reads TGTGCCAGCAGCCTCGGGACAGCAGAGACCAATCAGCCCCAGCATTTT.

V is TRBV3-1 (or the pseudogene TRBV3-2) and J is TRBJ2-1, with 13 positions matching TRBD2. This CDR3 is 17 amino acids long. Germline CDR1 reads LGHDT; CDR2 reads YNNKEL (reference sequence). With 1 base clipped from V and 13 bases from J, the junction kept 13 bases outside the gene matches. This chain's CDR3 is CASSQGPPLLAGGPQFF. CDR3 DNA sequence: TGTGCCAGCAGCCAAGGCCCCCCTCTACTAGCGGGGGGGCCTCAGTTCTTC.

The chain employs TRBV3-1 (or the pseudogene TRBV3-2) and TRBJ1-2; 8 nucleotides match TRBD1. CDR3 length: 17 amino acids. CDR1 and CDR2 from the germline V gene are LGHDT and YNNKEL (reference sequence). The V gene end was trimmed by 1 base and the J gene end by 4 bases; junction bases not matched to a gene: 11. The CDR3 sequence is CASSQAPDREDSYGYTF. The DNA of the CDR3 is TGTGCCAGCAGCCAAGCCCCGGACAGGGAGGATAGCTATGGCTACACCTTC.

V gene TRBV7-2 combines with J gene TRBJ1-4; 10 bases line up with TRBD1. The CDR3 spans 16 residues. Germline V gene lookup returns CDR1 SGHTA and CDR2 FQGNSA. V trimming: 2 bases; J trimming: 6 bases; junction bases outside the gene matches: 6. The CDR3 DNA is TGTGCCAGCAGCTTAACGACAGGGGGCGTCTATGAAAAACTGTTTTTT. It translates to CASSLTTGGVYEKLFF.

The CDR3 bases are TGTGCCAGCAGCTTCCGTACACTTCTAGCGGGGGCCTATACGCAGTATTTT. Protein product: CASSFRTLLAGAYTQYF. The V gene is TRBV7-6, the J gene TRBJ2-3; 10 bases line up with TRBD2. Trimming removed 3 bases from V and 7 bases from J; junction bases left unmatched: 13. The V gene's germline CDR1 is SGHVS and CDR2 FNYEAQ. The CDR3 spans 17 residues.

In DNA form, the CDR3 reads TGTGCCAGTAGTATGGGGCCCGCCTACGAGCAGTACTTC. Encoded protein: CASSMGPAYEQYF. The chain couples TRBV19 to TRBJ2-7; a possible D gene is TRBD1 (5 bases). With 3 bases removed from V and 2 bases from J, the gap between germline ends came to 8 bases. The CDR3 is made up of 13 amino acids. Germline V gene sequence: CDR1 LNHDA, CDR2 SQIVND (reference sequence). Together with reference TRBV19 and TRBJ2-7, the CDR3 gives the full variable domain: DGGITQSPKYLFRKEGQNVTLSCEQNLNHDAMYWYRQDPGQGLRLIYYSQIVNDFQKGDIAEGYSVSREKKESFPLTVTSAQKNPTAFYLCASSMGPAYEQYFGPGTRLTVT.

The CDR3 DNA is TGTGCAAGTCGCCCAGCCGGACAGCGTCCTACAGATACGCAGTATTTT. Protein: CASRPAGQRPTDTQYF. The genes are TRBV12-2 and TRBJ2-3; the table's D call of TRBD1 was not tested on the DNA. TRBV12-2 is labeled a pseudogene. The CDR3 runs 16 residues.

Only one count was recorded for this clone. The V call is TRBV24-1, the J call TRBJ2-2; 10 bases map to TRBD1. CDR3 size: 15 residues. V trimming: 4 bases; J trimming: 8 bases; junction bases outside the gene matches: 6. Germline assignment: CDR1 KGHDR and CDR2 SFDVKD. Here the CDR3 DNA reads TGTGCCACCAGTGACCCAGGGACAGGGGTGGGGGAGCTGTTTTTT. Residues: CATSDPGTGVGELFF.

The V call is TRBV15, the J call TRBJ2-3, with 7 bases fitting TRBD2. The germline V gene encodes CDR1 LNHNV and CDR2 YYDKDF (reference sequence). The CDR3 consists of 15 residues. V was pared by 5 bases and J by 1 base, with 6 bases of the junction left unmatched. The CDR3 nucleotides are TGTGCCACCAGCCCTGTTCGGGGGGGCACAGATACGCAGTATTTT. Its translation: CATSPVRGGTDTQYF.

The chain combines TRBV3-1 (or the pseudogene TRBV3-2) with TRBJ1-5, with D possibly TRBD1 on 6 matching bases. This CDR3 contains 13 residues. Germline V CDR1 and CDR2: LGHDT, YNNKEL (reference sequence). Trimming took 1 base from V and 7 from J, leaving 8 bases between them. CDR3 residues: CASSQVRGQPQHF. The CDR3 nucleotides read TGTGCCAGCAGCCAAGTCAGGGGACAGCCCCAGCATTTT.

The chain recombines TRBV18 with TRBJ1-4; 7 bases align to TRBD1. The CDR3 has 16 residues. Losses at the gene ends were 3 bases for V and 3 bases for J; bases not matched to a gene: 7. Per germline, CDR1 KGHSH and CDR2 LQKENI. The CDR3 loop is CASSPQQGRPNEKLFF. The CDR3 nucleotides read TGTGCCAGCTCACCTCAACAGGGGAGGCCTAATGAAAAACTGTTTTTT. The variable domain in full, with the rest retrieved from reference TRBV18 and TRBJ1-4, is NAGVMQNPRHLVRRRGQEARLRCSPMKGHSHVYWYRQLPEEGLKFMVYLQKENIIDESGMPKERFSAEFPKEGPSILRIQQVVRGDSAAYFCASSPQQGRPNEKLFFGSGTQLSVL.

The chain is built from TRBV19 and TRBJ2-3; D is unresolved. Germline loops: CDR1 LNHDA, CDR2 SQIVND (reference sequence). V was trimmed by 6 bases and J by 3 bases, leaving 13 bases between them. The CDR3 sequence is 14 residues long. The CDR3 here is CASSGGYLTDTQYF. CDR3 bases: TGTGCCAGTAGCGGCGGCTACCTGACAGATACGCAGTATTTT.

This clone showed up just once. The gene calls are TRBV7-9 and TRBJ1-3, with 10 bases aligning to TRBD1. The V and J ends lost 5 bases and 4 bases, in that order; junction bases with no gene match: 8. The CDR3 runs to 16 residues. The germline V gene encodes CDR1 SEHNR and CDR2 FQNEAQ (reference sequence). The CDR3 DNA reads as TGTGCCAGCAGCCCCCGACAGGGGGCTGAGGGAAACACCATATATTTT. Residues: CASSPRQGAEGNTIYF.

The chain recombines TRBV13 with TRBJ2-7; 10 nucleotides agree with TRBD1. Trimming at V came to 4 bases and at J to 2 bases, leaving 8 bases not matched to a gene. The CDR3 covers 16 residues. Germline-derived CDR1 and CDR2 are PRHDT and FYEKMQ (reference sequence). DNA of the CDR3: TGTGCCAGCAGCTCCGCGGGACAGGGGAATACCTACGAGCAGTACTTC. Its translation is CASSSAGQGNTYEQYF. The full variable domain, in which reference TRBV13 and TRBJ2-7 provide the parts outside the CDR3, is AAGVIQSPRHLIKEKRETATLKCYPIPRHDTVYWYQQGPGQDPQFLISFYEKMQSDKGSIPDRFSAQQFSDYHSELNMSSLELGDSALYFCASSSAGQGNTYEQYFGPGTRLTVT.